This record looks at one TCR beta chain sequence and its context. The antigen this receptor binds is unknown. One base away there is no much larger clone; base qualities are not given. The library came from the immunoSEQ multiplex PCR assay. A mixture of 60 forward primers for TCR Vbeta segments and 13 reverse primers for TCR Jbeta segments was used in the multiplex PCR. Amplification of the CDR3 region of rearranged TCR beta genes was performed with a multiplex PCR assay on genomic DNA. The amplified TCR beta libraries were sequenced on the Illumina HiSeq System as 87-base-pair reads. In the source study's methods: A later analysis tallied 75 million to 95 million unique TCR beta chains across the approximately 670 repertoires, and roughly 11 million of those chains were shared by two or more donors. Raw reads were error-corrected and collapsed into unique sequences by a nearest-neighbor algorithm in which closely related sequences were merged to remove PCR and sequencing errors. CDR3 sequences were aligned to IMGT reference sequences to assign V, D and J gene segments. For a sequence to be retained, a match of at least six nucleotides to both a V gene segment and a J gene segment was required. Rearrangements were classified as productive when the CDR3 lacked stop codons and remained in frame with V and J, and all other rearrangements were classified as non-productive. CDR3 was defined according to IMGT convention as the region running from the second conserved V-encoded cysteine to the conserved J-encoded phenylalanine. The earlier analysis of 550 to 650 of the donors excluded any sequence lacking an unambiguous match to a single V gene segment. In an earlier analysis of approximately 590 of the donors, V segments were called functional above 56.7% productive rearrangements and were called segregating when the between-donor standard deviation exceeded 5%. To diagnose cytomegalovirus status from the catalog of TCR beta chain sequences, a statistical classification framework was built. In a later analysis, V and J genes were assigned by comparing TCR nucleotide sequences against IMGT/GENE-DB human TR gene sequences. In a later analysis, CDR3 sequences and most-parsimonious VDJ recombination scenarios were assigned using the TCRdist pipeline. In a later analysis, every TCR beta chain was defined by the combination of its CDR3 amino acid sequence and its V-gene family, and reads without a unique V-gene family were dropped. As a way to deal with suspected cross-contamination and a sequencing artifact, a later analysis dropped 592 nucleotide sequences that were highly shared and had low generation probability. In a later analysis, a clonal expansion index for each public chain was calculated from normalized within-repertoire ranks of inferred template counts. In a later analysis, generation probabilities were computed with a VDJ recombination model fitted to out-of-frame rearrangements, and the resulting probabilities were checked against IGoR. In a later analysis, hypergeometric tests were used to score TCR-TCR, TCR-HLA and TCR-CMV co-occurrence, with a repertoire-size bias correction applied to TCR pairs. To estimate false discovery rates, a later analysis permuted the HLA or CMV assignments 20 times. In a later analysis, co-occurring TCRs were grouped using DBSCAN, and TCRdist sequence similarity was added for clustering within HLA-allele-positive subsets. Repertoires with fewer than 30,000 or more than 120,000 public chains, plus five repertoires with anomalous nucleotide sharing, were excluded from co-occurrence clustering. TCRdb provides this immuneACCESS table in a form limited to in-frame rearrangements. Some clones are lacking; in checked studies, under half of them reflect an unresolved V gene, and why the rest are absent is not known. The V and J calls and the clone size are those of that table, but D and trimming were determined from the DNA. The sample contains roughly 110,000 clones, 77% of them found a single time. The top ten hold approximately 10% of the sample.

The cohort consisted of more than 650 healthy bone marrow donors. Cohort members were all nominally healthy when sampled, although unrecorded immune exposures were likely present. The donor was CMV seropositive and was included in the group of almost 300 seropositive cohort members. Every donor gave a peripheral blood sample, and the peripheral blood mononuclear cells from that sample were used for TCR beta sequencing. Genomic DNA was extracted from the blood cell samples with the Qiagen DNeasy Blood Extraction Kit. These data belong to a study of cytomegalovirus exposure and HLA in healthy donors (dated by TCRdb to about 2017). With regard to the full study: In an earlier analysis of approximately 640 of the donors, around 300 Gb of sequence data and some 100 million unique TCR beta sequences from about 179 million T cells were reported. A few DR-DQ haplotypes were treated as single units for association and clustering because of strong linkage in the cohort. The study used immunosequencing to profile the T cell repertoires of several hundred subjects and linked those repertoires to cytomegalovirus serostatus. HLA typing included class I and class II loci at four-digit resolution. Roughly 300 gigabases of sequencing data and approximately 85 million unique TCR sequences were included in an early release covering around 650 HLA-typed donors. The number of typed donors differed by locus: about 620-640 for A, B, C, DRB1 and DQB1; approximately 520 for DQA1; 606 for DPA1; and about 450 for DPB1. All discovery cohort repertoires had been generated on a single sequencing platform. The later analysis used no new phenotypic data to find candidate immune exposures, relying instead on TCR beta sequences and their occurrence across donors. The study was designed to test whether signatures of past pathogen exposure could be identified by cataloging public T cell receptors. A separate validation cohort of 100 to 150 different subjects was used in addition to the roughly 670-subject first cohort. In a later genetic analysis, genome-wide SNP genotypes for about three fifths of the roughly 670 donors were used, and that subset was treated as a discovery cohort. Of the roughly 430 genotyped donors, approximately 83% fell in the genetic ancestry cluster associated with self-reported Caucasian donors. An earlier analysis of some 500 of the donors applied high-throughput TCR beta sequencing to assess whether each TCR beta V gene segment acted as functional or pseudogenic. A later analysis re-examined previously published TCR beta repertoires from about 670 donors and added high-resolution HLA genotyping to investigate patterns of TCR occurrence. To predict cytomegalovirus infection status, the study brought together high-throughput TCR immunosequencing, statistical association of individual TCRs with disease status, and machine learning. Donor age, sex, ethnicity and CMV serostatus were compiled alongside the repertoire data. Among about 370 genotyped donors of the cohort, an average of approximately 240,000 unique TCR beta nucleotide sequences was sequenced per donor, of which roughly 18% were non-productive.

The full study reports these points: Broadly in line with IMGT annotations, most TCR beta V segments showed up in productive rearrangements about 90% or about 30% of the time in an earlier analysis of approximately 640 of the donors. Some IMGT-functional V segments, including TRBV6-2 and TRBV6-3, could not be distinguished by the 87-base-pair reads and were therefore excluded. In vitro tests confirmed that a few of the cytomegalovirus-associated TCR beta chains recognize cytomegalovirus antigens. Several of the top co-occurrence clusters appeared to be linked to parvovirus B19, influenza, CMV and Epstein-Barr virus, according to a later analysis. A later genetic analysis associated a missense DCLRE1C variant with V-gene and J-gene trimming of TCR beta chains, and an independent cohort replicated the association. Correlated functional status among segregating V segments might reflect linkage disequilibrium, but an unknown experimental factor could not be ruled out. A total of 164 TCR beta chains were listed by the study as associated with cytomegalovirus. A cluster of highly shared sequence variants was judged likely to represent a technical artifact of the sequencing pipeline. In a later analysis, 16,951 TCR beta sequences were associated with specific HLA alleles at a false discovery rate of 0.05. Cytomegalovirus status was reported to be diagnosed by the classifier with high specificity and sensitivity in both the original and validation cohorts. According to a later analysis, most CMV-associated TCR beta chains appeared to be HLA-restricted, and the HLA associations seemed to be driven largely by CMV exposure. When HLA alleles, especially DR and DQ, strongly co-occurred, TCR associations were difficult to assign to individual alleles. A later genetic analysis reported fewer N-insertions in productive TCRs among donors in an Asian-associated ancestry cluster than the 666-donor mean. While some public TCRs were present in many individuals, most TCR sequences turned up only very rarely across donors. Compared with equally common non-associated chains, HLA-associated TCR beta chains in a later analysis were more clonally expanded and had lower generation probabilities. Roughly uniform sequencing depth across donors was assumed in presence/absence analyses, although this assumption may not hold. Because counts were too low, roughly 17 rarely observed V segments, including chromosome 9 orphons, were left out of the earlier analysis of 500 to 650 of the donors. Immune exposure information for the cohort was limited to CMV serostatus. The cohort was sequenced for TCR beta chains only, and without alpha or paired-chain data the features that could be detected were limited. A further reported finding was that TCR beta sequences accurately predicted the HLA-A and HLA-B alleles for most subjects in the first cohort. According to the authors, the approach could potentially be generalized to other disease states and immunological phenotypes. Because some donors lacked HLA typing at each locus, the association tests relied only on the typed subset. According to a later analysis, TCR association rates differed among HLA loci, with DRB1 alleles showing the most associated TCRs and HLA-C alleles showing the fewest.

The germline V gene yields MGHDK for CDR1 and SYGVNS for CDR2. Inclusive of the bounding cysteine and phenylalanine, the CDR3 is 15 residues long. Only the CDR3 region is kept as DNA, spanning 45 bases read in frame from base 1. V sheds 5 bases and J sheds 3 bases, leaving 14 bases between their ends. The chain uses TRBV25-1 and TRBJ2-1; TRBD2 is possibly the D segment (5 matching bases). The sequence came from a man aged 35-49 years in good health and CMV-seropositive. The specimen was PBMCs. The sequenced DNA: TGTGCCAGCAGTACCCACCGGGGAAGCTACAATGAGCAGTTCTTC. Its coded protein is CASSTHRGSYNEQFF.